Below, 25 T cell receptor beta chains from the same sample are listed, as sequenced in a study of STAT3 mutations in large granular lymphocyte leukemia. General study results and limits: At least one immunodominant TCR beta clonotype appeared in every T-cell large granular lymphocyte leukemia patient.

Assay used: immunoSEQ multiplex PCR; TCRdb lists only in-frame clones, some missing. This sample has fewer than 20,000 clones, with about 90% found just once. Their recognized antigens are unknown. The sample was peripheral blood mononuclear cells. These receptors were collected from a woman in her forties or fifties with T-cell large granular lymphocyte leukemia. Some clones in this sample may be carry-over from other donors' samples.

This chain joins TRBV4-3 and TRBJ2-7; the D is unclear. V gave up 0 bases and J gave up 2 bases, with 11 bases separating them. From germline, CDR1 is LGHNA and CDR2 YSLEER. The CDR3 has 15 amino acids. This CDR3 reads CASSQDRSLAYEQYF. As DNA, the CDR3 is TGCGCCAGCAGCCAAGATCGGTCCCTCGCCTACGAGCAGTACTTC.

This chain uses TRBV5-1 with TRBJ2-7, with D possibly being TRBD1 (7 bases). V was clipped by 0 bases and J by 3 bases, with 13 bases between them. This CDR3 is 15 amino acids long. Germline CDR1 SGHRS, CDR2 YFSETQ. The chain's CDR3 is CASSLGGDRYYEQYF. CDR3 bases: TGCGCCAGCAGCTTGGGGGGGGACAGATACTACGAGCAGTACTTC.

The chain is built from TRBV6-5 and TRBJ1-2; D gene ambiguous. Germline CDR1 and CDR2: MNHEY and SVGAGI. Trimming removed 5 bases from V and 4 bases from J, with 11 bases in between. CDR3 length: 13 residues. The CDR3 here is CASSKGRLYGYTF. In DNA, the CDR3 is TGTGCCAGCAGTAAGGGTAGACTCTATGGCTACACCTTC.

The table lists this clone with a count of one. This chain joins TRBV7-9 and TRBJ2-5; TRBD1 matches 11 bases. Germline values: CDR1 SEHNR, CDR2 FQNEAQ (reference sequence). The junction had 3 bases not matched to a gene; V was cut back by 5 bases and J by 1 base. This CDR3 spans 15 amino acids. CDR3 sequence: CASSPGTGGQETQYF. For the CDR3, the DNA is TGTGCCAGCAGCCCCGGGACAGGGGGCCAAGAGACCCAGTACTTC. Full variable domain (rest looked up from reference TRBV7-9 and TRBJ2-5): DTGVSQNPRHKITKRGQNVTFRCDPISEHNRLYWYRQTLGQGPEFLTYFQNEAQLEKSRLLSDRFSAERPKGSFSTLEIQRTEQGDSAMYLCASSPGTGGQETQYFGPGTRLLVL.

The V and J genes are TRBV5-4 and TRBJ2-1; D ambiguous. From germline, CDR1 is SGHNT and CDR2 YYREEE (reference sequence). Trimming shortened V by 2 bases and J by 0 bases, and 9 bases separated the two germline ends. The CDR3 runs 15 residues. In DNA, the CDR3 is TGTGCCAGCAGCTTAGCTAGTATCTCCTACAATGAGCAGTTCTTC. This codes for CASSLASISYNEQFF.

The chain combines TRBV19 with TRBJ2-3; TRBD2 agrees at 8 bases. V was clipped by 6 bases and J by 3 bases; unmatched bases: 14. The CDR3 is made up of 17 amino acids. Per the germline V gene, CDR1 is LNHDA and CDR2 is SQIVND (reference sequence). The CDR3, as DNA: TGTGCCAGTAGCATACCAAATCTAGCGGGTTCTACAGATACGCAGTATTTT. Its protein is CASSIPNLAGSTDTQYF.

The J gene is TRBJ2-5, the V gene TRBV5-6, with D unclear. V gave up 5 bases and J gave up 5 bases, with 16 bases separating them. The germline gives CDR1 SGHDT, CDR2 YYEEEE. The CDR3 runs 14 residues. The CDR3 coding sequence is TGTGCCAGCAGTTACGAGCCGGATTGGGAGACCCAGTACTTC. As protein: CASSYEPDWETQYF. The whole variable domain, remainder taken from reference TRBV5-6 and TRBJ2-5, is DAGVTQSPTHLIKTRGQQVTLRCSPKSGHDTVSWYQQALGQGPQFIFQYYEEEERQRGNFPDRFSGHQFPNYSSELNVNALLLGDSALYLCASSYEPDWETQYFGPGTRLLVL.

The rearrangement uses TRBV6-6 and TRBJ1-5; possible D gene TRBD1, 5 bases. The CDR3 sequence is 12 residues long. Germline assignment: CDR1 MNHNY and CDR2 SVGAGI (reference sequence). The V end lost 8 bases, the J end lost 6 bases, and 11 bases lay between the germline ends. CDR3 DNA: TGTGCCAGCCGCCTGGACATTCAGCCCCAGCATTTT. Its translation: CASRLDIQPQHF.

This rearrangement joins TRBV11-1 to TRBJ1-2; tentatively, D is TRBD1 (6 bases). The V gene lost 5 bases and the J gene lost 2 bases, with 9 bases spanning the gap. The CDR3 loop spans 13 amino acids. Germline values: CDR1 SGHAT, CDR2 FQDESV (reference sequence). CDR3 nucleotide sequence: TGTGCCAGCAGCCCAACAGGGAACTATGGCTACACCTTC. Amino acid sequence: CASSPTGNYGYTF. The complete variable domain, with remaining parts taken from reference TRBV11-1 and TRBJ1-2, reads EAEVAQSPRYKITEKSQAVAFWCDPISGHATLYWYRQILGQGPELLVQFQDESVVDDSQLPKDRFSAERLKGVDSTLKIQPAELGDSAMYLCASSPTGNYGYTFGSGTRLTVV.

The J gene is TRBJ2-7, the V gene TRBV7-2, with 16 bases that match TRBD2. The germline V gene encodes CDR1 SGHTA and CDR2 FQGNSA. This CDR3 contains 16 residues. The trim removed 4 bases at V and 12 bases at J, leaving 12 bases unmatched. CDR3 in amino acids: CASSSPGLAGGPRVYF. CDR3 coding DNA: TGTGCCAGCAGCTCTCCGGGACTAGCGGGAGGGCCTCGGGTGTACTTC.

The chain recombines TRBV5-1 with TRBJ2-3; D is unresolved. The CDR3 is 14 residues long. V was shortened by 1 base and J by 0 bases, with 6 bases between the two germline ends. Germline values: CDR1 SGHRS, CDR2 YFSETQ. CDR3 amino acids: CASSLTVSTDTQYF. The CDR3 DNA is TGCGCCAGCAGCTTGACCGTGAGCACAGATACGCAGTATTTT.

This chain uses TRBV29-1 with TRBJ1-2, with 7 bases that match TRBD1. Germline loops: CDR1 SQVTM, CDR2 ANQGSEA. With 7 bases clipped from V and 7 bases from J, the junction kept 15 bases outside the gene matches. The CDR3 length is 14 residues. The CDR3 DNA reads TGCAGCGAAGGGGAGCCTGACAGGGCTACTGGCTACACCTTC. This codes for CSEGEPDRATGYTF.

The CDR3 DNA reads as TGTGCCAGCACCGCTAGCCCGAATACCTACGAGCAGTACTTC. Protein sequence: CASTASPNTYEQYF. The V call is TRBV7-9, the J call TRBJ2-7; tentative D call: TRBD2 (5 bases). Per germline, CDR1 SEHNR and CDR2 FQNEAQ (reference sequence). V was shortened by 7 bases and J by 2 bases, with 15 bases between the two germline ends. The CDR3 is 14 residues long.

The chain joins TRBV11-1 to TRBJ1-2; D ambiguous. Germline V lookup: CDR1 SGHAT, CDR2 FQDESV (reference sequence). CDR3 length: 13 residues. V lost 4 bases, J lost 4 bases, and 10 bases lay in between. CDR3 in amino acids: CASSSEGFYGYTF. The CDR3 DNA follows: TGTGCCAGCAGCTCCGAGGGATTCTATGGCTACACCTTC. Drawing the rest from reference TRBV11-1 and TRBJ1-2, the complete variable domain is EAEVAQSPRYKITEKSQAVAFWCDPISGHATLYWYRQILGQGPELLVQFQDESVVDDSQLPKDRFSAERLKGVDSTLKIQPAELGDSAMYLCASSSEGFYGYTFGSGTRLTVV.

The chain carries TRBV7-2 and TRBJ2-7; 7 bases are shared with TRBD1. V shed 3 bases, J shed 3 bases, and the junction held 8 bases outside the gene matches. CDR3 length: 15 residues. CDR1 SGHTA and CDR2 FQGNSA come from the germline V gene. The CDR3 DNA follows: TGTGCCAGCAGCTTTAAGGGGGACAGTCTCTACGAGCAGTACTTC. Its translation is CASSFKGDSLYEQYF.

V is TRBV5-6 and J is TRBJ2-3; possibly TRBD2 for D (5 bases). V was pared by 4 bases and J by 3 bases, with 9 bases between. Germline CDR1 SGHDT, CDR2 YYEEEE. This CDR3 is built from 13 residues. This CDR3 reads CASSPRVTDTQYF. The CDR3 bases are TGTGCCAGCAGCCCGAGGGTAACAGATACGCAGTATTTT.

DNA of the CDR3: TGTGCCAGTATCGAAGGGGGCGGATATGGCTACACCTTC. As protein: CASIEGGGYGYTF. This chain joins TRBV19 and TRBJ1-2; 7 nucleotides agree with TRBD1. CDR1 is LNHDA and CDR2 is SQIVND in the germline V gene (reference sequence). Losses at the gene ends were 7 bases for V and 5 bases for J; bases not matched to a gene: 7. The CDR3 sequence is 13 residues long.

J is TRBJ2-3 and V is TRBV5-6, with D maybe TRBD2 (5 bases). The ends were cut back, 2 bases at V and 3 bases at J, with 10 bases in the middle. CDR1 and CDR2 (germline): SGHDT, YYEEEE. There are 14 residues in the CDR3. The CDR3 DNA reads as TGTGCCAGCAGCTTACTGGACTTTACAGATACGCAGTATTTT. Translation: CASSLLDFTDTQYF.

Only a few counts were recorded for this clone. This chain uses TRBV2 with TRBJ1-2; D not certain. Germline CDR1 SNHLY, CDR2 FYNNEI. This CDR3 has 16 residues. Trimming cost V 6 bases and J 7 bases, with 24 bases left between them. CDR3 in amino acids: CASSPMTGDRAGGYTF. The CDR3 DNA reads TGTGCCAGCAGCCCGATGACGGGTGATAGGGCCGGTGGCTACACCTTC.

The chain links TRBV7-6 to TRBJ1-2; no clear D. The CDR3 is 15 amino acids. Germline loops: CDR1 SGHVS, CDR2 FNYEAQ. The germline V and J ends were trimmed by 1 base and 4 bases, with 13 bases remaining between them. The CDR3 DNA reads as TGTGCCAGCAGCTTAGAGGTGGGCAGGAGCTATGGCTACACCTTC. It yields the protein CASSLEVGRSYGYTF.

This chain joins TRBV5-1 and TRBJ1-2; D may be TRBD1 (6 bases). CDR1 SGHRS and CDR2 YFSETQ come from the germline V gene. This CDR3 is built from 13 residues. V was cut by 4 bases and J by 2 bases, with 9 bases left in between. CDR3 region: CASSMTGNYGYTF. CDR3 nucleotides: TGCGCCAGCAGCATGACAGGAAACTATGGCTACACCTTC.

The chain has TRBV7-8 and TRBJ1-2; TRBD1 aligns across 8 bases. J lost 5 bases, V lost 7 bases, and 6 bases had no gene match. Germline lookup yields CDR1 SGHVS and CDR2 FQNEAQ. The CDR3 is 13 amino acids. The CDR3 sequence is CASTPRQGYGYTF. DNA of the CDR3: TGTGCCAGCACCCCACGACAGGGGTATGGCTACACCTTC. Filled out from reference TRBV7-8 and TRBJ1-2, the complete variable domain reads GAGVSQSPRYKVAKRGQDVALRCDPISGHVSLFWYQQALGQGPEFLTYFQNEAQLDKSGLPSDRFFAERPEGSVSTLKIQRTQQEDSAVYLCASTPRQGYGYTFGSGTRLTVV.

The V gene is TRBV18, the J gene TRBJ2-5; a weak D match, TRBD2 (5 bases). Deletions cut 3 bases from V and 4 bases from J, with 9 bases between. CDR3 length equals 13 residues. Germline-derived CDR1 and CDR2 are KGHSH and LQKENI. The CDR3 DNA reads as TGTGCCAGCTCACCGGCGGAGGCAGAGACCCAGTACTTC. This encodes CASSPAEAETQYF.

This rearrangement joins TRBV30 to TRBJ1-5; D might be TRBD1 (5 bases). This CDR3 comprises 12 residues. Germline CDR1 is GTSNPN and CDR2 is SVGIG (reference sequence). Trimming left V 2 bases short and J 7 bases short, with 9 bases between. Written as DNA, the CDR3 is TGTGCCTGGAGTAGGGGCGAGCAGCCCCAGCATTTT. It encodes CAWSRGEQPQHF.

This chain connects TRBV4-1 to TRBJ1-2, with 8 nucleotides matching TRBD1. Trimming cost V 4 bases and J 5 bases; bases outside gene matches: 12. The CDR3 runs to 16 residues. The V gene's germline CDR1 is MGHRA and CDR2 YSYEKL. CDR3 sequence: CASSRRAGGAEYGYTF. DNA for the CDR3: TGCGCCAGCAGCCGCCGTGCAGGGGGCGCGGAGTATGGCTACACCTTC.